This is a list of T cell receptor beta chains from one sample in a study of multiple sclerosis patients with progressive multifocal leukoencephalopathy. Repertoires were generated with immunoSEQ multiplex PCR, while TCRdb's copy carries only in-frame clones and drops some. The sample holds fewer than 40,000 clones, 80% to 90% seen once. The sample in question was PBMCs, obtained from a patient treated with natalizumab. The source is a woman aged 40 to 49 with progressive multifocal leukoencephalopathy. Each CDR3 is given with its conserved first and last residue.

v_call	j_call	cdr3_aa
TRBV5-4	TRBJ1-1	CASSQGPDHTEAFF
TRBV9	TRBJ2-1	CASSGDPDGAEQFF
TRBV10-2	TRBJ1-6	CASSGGIRTGSQSPLHF
TRBV6-6	TRBJ2-1	CASSYSGTEYNEQFF
TRBV9	TRBJ1-4	CASSPGRQVTNEKLFF
TRBV6-5	TRBJ2-7	CASSQDRGPGEQYF
TRBV19	TRBJ1-3	CASSIKSRNTISGNTIYF
TRBV7-9	TRBJ2-7	CASGGGTYEQYF
TRBV19	TRBJ1-5	CASSIRGDQPQHF
TRBV30	TRBJ1-6	CAWSVSWGRNSPLHF
TRBV7-6	-	CASSLAQTSQYEQYF
TRBV11-2	TRBJ1-1	CASSPGIMNTEAFF
TRBV6-4	TRBJ1-2	CASSDSKGYGYTF
TRBV27	-	CASSLDGSEQYF
TRBV5-1	TRBJ1-1	CASSTRQGARNTEAFF
TRBV4-3	TRBJ2-7	CASSQDRGSSYEQYF
TRBV6-5	TRBJ2-7	CASRDGLAGEQYF
TRBV4-2	TRBJ1-5	CASSHGYNQPQHF
TRBV9	TRBJ2-6	CASSGARDRGLSGANVLTF
TRBV5-4	TRBJ2-3	CASSLDPADTQYF
TRBV7-2	TRBJ2-5	CASSPRRIAEQETQYF
TRBV11-3	TRBJ2-5	CASSPTAGQETQYF
TRBV10-1	TRBJ2-3	CASRDRGDTQYF
TRBV7-2	TRBJ1-1	CASSLEPKVRRTEAFF
TRBV30	TRBJ1-3	CAWDRGLSRNTIYF
TRBV5-4	TRBJ2-1	CASSPKRTGADEQFF
TRBV19	TRBJ2-7	CASSPDDIAYEQYF
TRBV7-2	TRBJ2-5	CASSLALAGPRETQYF
TRBV11-2	TRBJ2-1	CASSYTGTGNYNEQFF
TRBV25-1	TRBJ1-4	CASSERLGEKLFF
TRBV11-3	TRBJ2-1	CASSWGRSYNEQFF
TRBV19	TRBJ2-1	CASSIAWRSSYNEQFF
TRBV4-3	TRBJ1-2	CASSQDQGGRSANYGYTF